These 32 T cell receptor beta chains were all obtained from the same sample, sequenced in a study of T cell clonotyping in hematopoietic cell transplantation. Measured with immunoSEQ multiplex PCR; TCRdb has only the in-frame clones, and not every one. This table holds 9,500 to 11,000 clones, 60% to 85% found once. The sample in question was PBMCs, obtained 30 days after allogeneic stem cell transplant. The receptors come from a female patient aged 40 to 55 who had an allogeneic stem cell transplant from a related donor, so T cells may come from the graft donor. Some clones in this sample may be carry-over from other donors' samples.

The chain employs TRBV27 and TRBJ2-3; no definite D call. CDR3 length: 13 amino acids. Germline V lookup: CDR1 MNHEY, CDR2 SMNVEV (reference sequence). Deletions cut 5 bases from V and 3 bases from J, with 9 bases between. The CDR3 is CASSLKITDTQYF. DNA of the CDR3: TGTGCCAGCAGTCTTAAAATTACAGATACGCAGTATTTT.

The rearrangement uses TRBV7-9 and TRBJ2-5; TRBD1 or TRBD2 may be the D gene (6 bases each). Germline assignment: CDR1 SEHNR and CDR2 FQNEAQ (reference sequence). The CDR3 extends over 14 amino acids. V lost 4 bases to trimming and J lost 7 bases, with 16 bases between them. This chain's CDR3 is CASSWPRGGGTQYF. For the CDR3, the DNA is TGTGCCAGCAGCTGGCCCAGGGGAGGTGGGACCCAGTACTTC.

This clone has a handful of counts. The CDR3, as DNA: TGTGCCAGCAGCTTGGAGGTGGGGTTAGGAATCAATCAGCCCCAGCATTTT. Amino acid sequence: CASSLEVGLGINQPQHF. V and J are TRBV5-8 and TRBJ1-5; no clear D. Trimming removed 0 bases from V and 3 bases from J, with 16 bases in between. The germline CDR1 and CDR2 sequences are SGHTS and YDEGEE. The CDR3 is 17 residues long.

This rearrangement joins TRBV11-2 to TRBJ1-4; 7 positions match TRBD1. Germline CDR1 SGHAT, CDR2 FQNNGV. This CDR3 has 15 amino acids. With V trimmed by 4 bases and J by 6 bases, 8 bases remained unmatched. Here the CDR3 DNA reads TGTGCCAGCAGCTCCACTGGACAGGTTTATGAAAAACTGTTTTTT. Its protein is CASSSTGQVYEKLFF.

This chain connects TRBV12-1 to TRBJ1-3; the table's D call, TRBD1, was not checked against the DNA. TRBV12-1 is reported as a pseudogene. This CDR3 region has 15 residues. CDR3 in amino acids: CASSSGQLSGNTIYF. DNA for the CDR3: TGTGCCAGCAGCTCGGGACAGCTCTCTGGAAACACCATATATTTT.

V gene TRBV5-1 combines with J gene TRBJ1-4, with D unclear. Trimming took 0 bases from V and 7 from J, leaving 13 bases between them. This CDR3 has 15 amino acids. The germline CDR1 and CDR2 sequences are SGHRS and YFSETQ. The chain's CDR3 is CASSLAGPRSEKLFF. In DNA form, the CDR3 reads TGCGCCAGCAGCTTGGCAGGCCCAAGGAGTGAAAAACTGTTTTTT.

The chain couples TRBV11-3 to TRBJ2-3; no reliable D call. V was trimmed by 4 bases and J by 3 bases, leaving 20 bases between them. This CDR3 has 17 amino acids. Germline CDR1 reads SGHNT; CDR2 reads YENEEA. CDR3 amino acids: CASSSQTRPIVTDTQYF. The CDR3 DNA is TGTGCCAGCAGCTCCCAAACCAGGCCAATCGTGACAGATACGCAGTATTTT.

The chain links TRBV19 to TRBJ1-1; D may be TRBD1 (5 bases). The CDR3 extends over 17 amino acids. Germline CDR1 is LNHDA and CDR2 is SQIVND (reference sequence). V was pared by 7 bases and J by 1 base, with 22 bases between. CDR3: CASKGDRRGRRNTEAFF. The CDR3 bases are TGTGCCAGTAAAGGGGACCGGCGGGGAAGAAGGAACACTGAAGCTTTCTTT.

The rearrangement joins TRBV19 to TRBJ2-6; D gene unclear. The germline V gene has CDR1 LNHDA and CDR2 SQIVND (reference sequence). V lost 11 bases and J lost 2, with 10 bases in between. The CDR3 extends over 13 amino acids. The CDR3 spells CASRVAGANVLTF. The CDR3 region has the DNA TGTGCCTCTAGGGTAGCTGGGGCCAACGTCCTGACTTTC.

This clone was observed a handful of times. This rearrangement joins TRBV4-1 to TRBJ2-5, with D possibly being TRBD2 (5 bases). This CDR3 is built from 16 residues. V dropped 1 base and J dropped 2 bases, with 14 bases sitting between them. Germline-derived CDR1 and CDR2 are MGHRA and YSYEKL. In nucleotides, the CDR3 is TGCGCCAGCAGCCAAGGTCGGGGAGTAACTCAAGAGACCCAGTACTTC. Translating gives CASSQGRGVTQETQYF.

A word on this clone: The junction shows a germline mismatch at one end, possibly a read error. The chain uses TRBV29-1 and TRBJ2-1, with unresolved D. The germline V gene has CDR1 SQVTM and CDR2 ANQGSEA. This CDR3 is built from 12 residues. This CDR3 reads CSVGLLYDEQFF. The CDR3 region has the DNA TGCAGCGTTGGGCTTCTCTACGATGAGCAGTTCTTC.

The V call is TRBV10-3, the J call TRBJ1-4, with D tentatively TRBD1 (6 bases). Germline values: CDR1 ENHRY, CDR2 SYGVKD. The CDR3 has 14 amino acids. Trimming cost V 6 bases and J 7 bases, with 15 bases left between them. The CDR3 coding sequence is TGTGCCATCAGAGAAGGGGGACAAGGTGAAAAACTGTTTTTT. As protein: CAIREGGQGEKLFF.

This chain joins TRBV5-6 and TRBJ2-7; TRBD2 might be the D (6 bases). Per the germline V gene, CDR1 is SGHDT and CDR2 is YYEEEE. Trimming took off 0 bases at V and 3 bases at J, with 19 bases between the two ends. CDR3 length equals 17 residues. CDR3 residues: CASSLVGRLVNGYEQYF. CDR3 bases: TGTGCCAGCAGCTTGGTGGGGAGACTAGTAAATGGCTACGAGCAGTACTTC.

This clone is termed large. The chain is built from TRBV30 and TRBJ1-1; 7 positions agree with TRBD1. With V trimmed by 8 bases and J by 2 bases, 8 bases remained unmatched. There are 13 residues in the CDR3. Germline V gene sequence: CDR1 GTSNPN, CDR2 SVGIG (reference sequence). The CDR3 protein is CAGTEGYNTEAFF. CDR3 DNA: TGTGCCGGGACAGAGGGGTATAACACTGAAGCTTTCTTT.

V gene TRBV2 combines with J gene TRBJ2-5, with 9 bases that match TRBD2. Trimming cost V 3 bases and J 2 bases; bases outside gene matches: 4. This CDR3 contains 15 residues. Germline CDR1 SNHLY, CDR2 FYNNEI. This CDR3 reads CASSEWAGGQETQYF. DNA for the CDR3: TGTGCCAGCAGTGAGTGGGCGGGAGGGCAAGAGACCCAGTACTTC.

This chain connects TRBV2 to TRBJ2-3; D is tentatively TRBD1 or TRBD2 (7 bases each). This CDR3 has 15 residues. Between the trimmed V and J ends, which lost 8 bases and 0 bases, there was a span of 15 bases. The germline V gene encodes CDR1 SNHLY and CDR2 FYNNEI. DNA of the CDR3: TGTGCCAGCGGGGAGGGACAGATAAGCACAGATACGCAGTATTTT. Translated, it gives CASGEGQISTDTQYF.

The chain is built from TRBV2 and TRBJ1-1; the D is unclear. CDR1 and CDR2 (germline): SNHLY, FYNNEI. CDR3 length equals 12 residues. The V and J ends lost 8 bases and 1 base respectively, with 8 bases between them. Here the CDR3 DNA reads TGTGCCAGCCTTAAAGAGAACACTGAAGCTTTCTTT. Translated, it gives CASLKENTEAFF.

This chain uses TRBV28 with TRBJ2-5; no definite D call. Germline V gene sequence: CDR1 MDHEN, CDR2 SYDVKM. The germline V and J ends were trimmed by 3 bases and 0 bases, with 5 bases remaining between them. The CDR3 is made up of 13 amino acids. The CDR3 sequence is CASSFGYQETQYF. The CDR3 bases are TGTGCCAGCAGTTTCGGGTACCAAGAGACCCAGTACTTC.

This chain links TRBV20-1 with TRBJ1-1, with 8 bases matching TRBD1. CDR1 and CDR2 (germline): DFQATT, SNEGSKA (reference sequence). This CDR3 contains 11 residues. Losses at the gene ends were 6 bases for V and 11 bases for J; bases not matched to a gene: 8. CDR3 residues: CSATKTGEAFF. CDR3 sequence (DNA): TGCAGTGCAACAAAGACAGGGGAGGCTTTCTTT.

The genes are TRBV11-2 and TRBJ2-7; maybe TRBD2 (5 bases). The germline V gene encodes CDR1 SGHAT and CDR2 FQNNGV. Trimming took off 1 base at V and 0 bases at J, with 13 bases between the two ends. CDR3 length: 16 residues. CDR3 sequence: CASSLGTITSSYEQYF. The CDR3, as DNA: TGTGCCAGCAGCTTAGGTACTATAACTAGCTCCTACGAGCAGTACTTC.

This clone was seen a few times. The J gene is TRBJ1-2, the V gene TRBV6-5; 12 nucleotides align to TRBD1. The junction had 3 bases not matched to a gene; V was cut back by 1 base and J by 6 bases. The CDR3 is 15 residues long. In germline, CDR1 is MNHEY, CDR2 SVGAGI. CDR3 protein: CASSYWGQGANGYTF. The CDR3 DNA is TGTGCCAGCAGTTACTGGGGACAGGGGGCTAATGGCTACACCTTC.

This chain uses TRBV6-4 with TRBJ2-2, with a weak D call TRBD1 (6 bases). From germline, CDR1 is MRHNA and CDR2 SNTAGT. There are 14 residues in the CDR3. V dropped 7 bases and J dropped 7 bases, with 16 bases sitting between them. The CDR3 is CASKGQPFDGELFF. The CDR3 DNA sequence: TGTGCCAGCAAAGGACAGCCCTTCGACGGGGAGCTGTTTTTT.

The sample holds a few counts of this clone. V usage is TRBV6-6 and J usage is TRBJ1-5; 9 nucleotides align to TRBD1. V dropped 7 bases and J dropped 2; count of bases not matched to a gene: 6. The CDR3 is 15 amino acids. Germline CDR1 is MNHNY and CDR2 is SVGAGI (reference sequence). The CDR3 DNA follows: TGTGCCAGCACCAGAAGACAGGGGGGCAATCAGCCCCAGCATTTT. Translated, it gives CASTRRQGGNQPQHF.

V gene TRBV9 combines with J gene TRBJ1-2; D not resolved. This CDR3 is built from 12 residues. The V end lost 0 bases, the J end lost 5 bases, and 5 bases lay between the germline ends. Germline loops: CDR1 SGDLS, CDR2 YYNGEE. The DNA for the CDR3 is TGTGCCAGCAGCGTAGATAAATATGGCTACACCTTC. This sequence encodes CASSVDKYGYTF.

This sequence joins TRBV27 and TRBJ1-2, with D possibly matching TRBD1 (6 bases). CDR1 is MNHEY and CDR2 is SMNVEV in the germline V gene (reference sequence). This CDR3 has 13 residues. The V end lost 4 bases, the J end lost 2 bases, and 8 bases lay between the germline ends. The CDR3, as DNA: TGTGCCAGCAGTTCAGGGGCCAACTATGGCTACACCTTC. It codes for CASSSGANYGYTF.

The rearrangement joins TRBV30 to TRBJ2-2; D is undetermined. Trimming stripped 2 bases from V and 4 bases from J, with 5 bases between. Germline V gene sequence: CDR1 GTSNPN, CDR2 SVGIG (reference sequence). This CDR3 is built from 12 residues. CDR3 DNA: TGTGCCTGGAGTCGTAGCACCGGGGAGCTGTTTTTT. Protein product: CAWSRSTGELFF.

In its sample, this clone is large. CDR3 residues: CASKVNTEAFF. The CDR3 DNA sequence: TGCGCCAGCAAGGTGAACACTGAAGCTTTCTTT. The chain recombines TRBV4-1 with TRBJ1-1; D remains ambiguous. The CDR3 has 11 residues. CDR1 is MGHRA and CDR2 is YSYEKL in the germline V gene. The V gene lost 7 bases and the J gene lost 0 bases, with 3 bases spanning the gap.

This chain uses TRBV5-6 with TRBJ2-5; 11 nucleotides align to TRBD2. The CDR3 is 15 residues long. Germline values: CDR1 SGHDT, CDR2 YYEEEE. Trimming at V came to 4 bases and at J to 9 bases, leaving 11 bases not matched to a gene. CDR3 sequence: CASSLPGTSGSPQYF. The CDR3 DNA follows: TGTGCCAGCAGCCTTCCAGGGACTAGCGGTTCCCCCCAGTACTTC.

V usage is TRBV29-1 and J usage is TRBJ2-3; D unclear. Germline-derived CDR1 and CDR2 are SQVTM and ANQGSEA. The V and J ends lost 5 bases and 4 bases respectively, with 16 bases between them. This CDR3 region has 14 residues. CDR3 in DNA: TGCAGCGTTAAGACAAGGGTTCGCCCAGATACGCAGTATTTT. Its protein is CSVKTRVRPDTQYF.

The chain links TRBV13 to TRBJ2-1, with D hard to call. Germline values: CDR1 PRHDT, CDR2 FYEKMQ (reference sequence). The CDR3 has 15 amino acids. The ends were cut back, 5 bases at V and 0 bases at J, with 11 bases in the middle. The CDR3 loop reads CASSGTQSSYNEQFF. CDR3 nucleotide sequence: TGTGCCAGCAGCGGAACTCAAAGCTCCTACAATGAGCAGTTCTTC.

Sample share makes this clone medium-sized. The chain employs TRBV6-5 and TRBJ2-7; D tentatively reads TRBD1 or TRBD2 (5 bases each). Trimming pared 4 bases from V and 3 bases from J, leaving 13 bases between. Germline lookup yields CDR1 MNHEY and CDR2 SVGAGI. This CDR3 spans 14 amino acids. The CDR3 is CASSFGRGVYEQYF. The CDR3, as DNA: TGTGCCAGCAGTTTCGGACGGGGCGTCTACGAGCAGTACTTC.

In its sample, this clone was seen a few times. The chain uses TRBV5-8 and TRBJ2-7; D is uncertain. Germline CDR1 is SGHTS and CDR2 is YDEGEE. The CDR3 covers 12 residues. Trimming removed 2 bases from V and 7 bases from J, with 10 bases in between. The CDR3 spells CASSFMEREQYF. CDR3 coding DNA: TGTGCCAGCAGCTTCATGGAACGGGAGCAGTACTTC.